The present T cell receptor beta chain was sequenced within a study of shared clonotypes between healthy human individuals. Study-wide points: Across subsets, estimated richness was generally greater for naive than for memory populations.

From germline, CDR1 is SEHNR and CDR2 FQNEAQ (reference sequence). After removal of 5 bases from V and 5 bases from J, the junction contained 5 bases not matched to a gene. The CDR3 extends over 14 amino acids. A remark on this clone: Its specificity is not known.

The table came from immunoSEQ multiplex PCR; TCRdb's copy has only in-frame clones and leaves some out. The profile shows roughly 550,000 clones, about 95% of them singletons. Selected positively for CCR7 and CD45RO-negative, naive CD8 cells excluded terminally differentiated effector memory CD45RA+ cells. Donors were healthy HIV-negative adults without recently reported acute infections or vaccinations. The receptor was isolated from a woman in her 30s in good health. The chain joins TRBV7-9 to TRBJ2-1; 8 bases align to TRBD2. Sequencing was carried out using naive CD8+ T cells sorted from blood. CDR3 DNA sequence: TGTGCCAGCAGCCCCGCGGGAGGAAACAATGAGCAGTTCTTC. It yields the protein CASSPAGGNNEQFF. Supplemented by reference TRBV7-9 and TRBJ2-1, the full variable domain reads DTGVSQNPRHKITKRGQNVTFRCDPISEHNRLYWYRQTLGQGPEFLTYFQNEAQLEKSRLLSDRFSAERPKGSFSTLEIQRTEQGDSAMYLCASSPAGGNNEQFFGPGTRLTVL.